The 7 T cell receptor beta chains below all came from one sample that was sequenced in a study of molecular identifiers for immune sequencing clone quantification (dated by TCRdb to the late 2010s). Libraries came from PCR. Sequenced on an Illumina HiSeq 4000. TCRdb reprocessing: public reads trimmed at Q25 with fastp, clones called with MiXCR, in-frame beta chains kept. A single entry per CDR3 protein holds the most common genes and DNA from its merged rows. Counted in this sample were about 640,000 distinct CDR3 sequences; 15% to 20% of them appeared once. The top ten clonotypes cover approximately 0.9% of the sample. The sequencing input was naive CD8+ T cells from blood, with Jurkat cell RNA spiked in. The cell subset or site label here, explained by the study, means: FACS-sorted CD8+CD4-CCR7+CD45RA+ naive T cells. All receptors derive from a human donor in good health. Some libraries in this study had Jurkat cell RNA spiked in.

This clonotype was recorded at least ten times. V is TRBV11-3 and J is TRBJ2-3; TRBD2 aligns across 7 bases. Germline CDR1 and CDR2: SGHNT and YENEEA. This CDR3 is 16 amino acids long. Trimming at V came to 1 base and at J to 3 bases, leaving 7 bases not matched to a gene. The CDR3 DNA reads as TGTGCCAGCAGCTTAGGAGGCGGGAGTAGGACAGATACGCAGTATTTT. It is translated as CASSLGGGSRTDTQYF.

This clonotype was seen only a few times. V and J are TRBV3-1 and TRBJ2-5; possible D gene TRBD1, 5 bases. The CDR3 sequence is 16 residues long. V was shortened by 4 bases and J by 5 bases, with 20 bases between the two germline ends. Looked up from germline, CDR1 is LGHDT and CDR2 is YNNKEL (reference sequence). CDR3 in DNA: TGTGCCAGCAGCCCCATAAGGACAACCTCGATGGAGACCCAGTACTTC. Protein product: CASSPIRTTSMETQYF.

This clonotype came up many times. CDR3 DNA: TGCAGTGCTAGAGCGGGGAATGAGCAGTTCTTC. Translation gives CSARAGNEQFF. The chain recombines TRBV20-1 with TRBJ2-1, with D possibly being TRBD2 (5 bases). This CDR3 is 11 amino acids long. Trimming pared 1 base from V and 7 bases from J, leaving 5 bases between. The V gene's germline CDR1 is DFQATT and CDR2 SNEGSKA (reference sequence).

The chain is built from TRBV6-2 or TRBV6-3 and TRBJ2-7; D uncertain. Germline CDR1 reads MNHEY; CDR2 reads SVGEGT. Deletions cut 0 bases from V and 4 bases from J, with 7 bases between. This CDR3 is 13 amino acids long. The CDR3 region is CASSYSIEYEQYF. For the CDR3, the DNA is TGTGCCAGCAGTTACTCGATTGAATACGAGCAGTACTTC.

This rearrangement joins TRBV4-1 to TRBJ2-1, with 8 nucleotides matching TRBD2. Germline values: CDR1 MGHRA, CDR2 YSYEKL. Germline trimming cut 8 bases from V and 6 bases from J; bases unmatched to any gene: 15. The CDR3 is made up of 16 amino acids. The CDR3 region is CASGPSGGGTSNEQFF. DNA for the CDR3: TGCGCCAGCGGCCCCTCGGGGGGGGGCACCTCCAATGAGCAGTTCTTC.

This clonotype was observed once. CDR3 bases: TGCGCCAGCAGCCAAGATTTGACCCTGGCGCCCCAGCATTTT. It specifies CASSQDLTLAPQHF. The V gene is TRBV4-1, the J gene TRBJ1-5, with D unresolved. The ends were cut back, 0 bases at V and 9 bases at J, with 12 bases in the middle. The length of the CDR3 is 14 residues. Germline V gene sequence: CDR1 MGHRA, CDR2 YSYEKL.

This clonotype was seen at least ten times. The V gene is TRBV5-5, the J gene TRBJ2-3; TRBD2 is a possible D gene (6 bases). V lost 2 bases to trimming and J lost 3 bases, with 10 bases between them. The CDR3 has 14 residues. In germline, CDR1 is SGHKS, CDR2 YYEKEE (reference sequence). CDR3 bases: TGTGCCAGCAGCTTCTACGGGAGAACAGATACGCAGTATTTT. Translating it yields CASSFYGRTDTQYF.